The next 17 T cell receptor beta chains were all read from a single sample in a study of early T cells in non-severe SARS-CoV-2 infection. MiXCR, run by TCRdb on the 5' RACE reads, gives a single entry per CDR3 protein. The table lists tens of thousands of distinct CDR3 sequences, about 14% of them singletons. The sample was whole blood, taken at baseline. The receptor set was obtained from an adult who was a healthcare worker with PCR-confirmed SARS-CoV-2 infection or an uninfected control (not recorded which).

The table lists this clonotype with a few counts. The chain links TRBV6-1 to TRBJ2-3, with 8 nucleotides matching TRBD2. The CDR3 consists of 15 residues. J gave up 1 base and V 4 bases, and 4 bases lay outside the gene matches. Per germline, CDR1 MNHNS and CDR2 SASEGT. The CDR3, as DNA: TGTGCCAGCAGTGGCAAGCGGGAGCGCACAGATACGCAGTATTTT. This translates into CASSGKRERTDTQYF.

The chain has TRBV29-1 and TRBJ2-3; possibly TRBD2 for D (5 bases). The CDR3 covers 13 residues. CDR1 SQVTM and CDR2 ANQGSEA come from the germline V gene. Trimming shortened V by 7 bases and J by 6 bases, and 17 bases separated the two germline ends. Here the CDR3 DNA reads TGCAGCGGGTCCGTGTCCAGCGGCGATACGCAGTATTTT. Amino acid sequence: CSGSVSSGDTQYF.

CDR3 residues: CASSGGPNNEQFF. In DNA, the CDR3 is TGTGCCAGCAGCGGGGGACCGAACAATGAGCAGTTCTTC. This chain uses TRBV7-6 with TRBJ2-1, with D perhaps being TRBD1 or TRBD2 (5 bases each). CDR1 and CDR2 from the germline V gene are SGHVS and FNYEAQ. The V end lost 5 bases, the J end lost 5 bases, and 10 bases lay between the germline ends. This CDR3 comprises 13 residues.

This clonotype came up many times. The chain is built from TRBV6-1 and TRBJ2-7; D is perhaps TRBD1 (5 bases). The CDR3 length is 15 residues. V was pared by 2 bases and J by 2 bases, with 13 bases between. Germline V gene lookup returns CDR1 MNHNS and CDR2 SASEGT. The CDR3 nucleotides are TGTGCCAGCAGTGAATTTTTAAGGGGAACCTACGAGCAGTACTTC. Amino acids: CASSEFLRGTYEQYF.

This clonotype was seen only a few times. A junction boundary mismatches the germline segment, possibly from a read error. This sequence joins TRBV6-8 and TRBJ2-3; 8 bases agree with TRBD2. Germline lookup yields CDR1 MNHGY and CDR2 SAAAGT. CDR3 length equals 19 residues. The CDR3 here is CASSYLPDISSGRPDTQYF. DNA of the CDR3: TGCGCCAGCAGTTACTTGCCAGATATCTCCAGCGGGAGACCAGATACGCAGTATTTT.

J is TRBJ2-1 and V is TRBV12-3 or TRBV12-4; 11 bases match TRBD1. This CDR3 is 15 amino acids long. Trimming cost V 5 bases and J 8 bases; bases outside gene matches: 8. CDR3 in DNA: TGTGCCAGCAGTCCCGGGACAGGGGGACTGTATGAGCAGTTCTTC. Translated: CASSPGTGGLYEQFF.

The chain recombines TRBV2 with TRBJ1-5, with a tentative D call TRBD1 (5 bases). Trimming cost V 0 bases and J 1 base, with 10 bases left between them. CDR1 is SNHLY and CDR2 is FYNNEI in the germline V gene. The CDR3 loop spans 16 amino acids. The DNA for the CDR3 is TGTGCCAGCAGTGAAGCGGAGAGGGACAGCAATCAGCCCCAGCATTTT. It specifies CASSEAERDSNQPQHF.

This clonotype showed up just a few times. This chain links TRBV12-3 or TRBV12-4 with TRBJ1-5, with D possibly TRBD1 on 6 matching bases. There are 13 residues in the CDR3. Trimming pared 3 bases from V and 6 bases from J, leaving 9 bases between. DNA for the CDR3: TGTGCCAGCAGTTTGAGGGGGATTCAGCCCCAGCATTTT. It encodes CASSLRGIQPQHF.

This chain connects TRBV29-1 to TRBJ2-5, with 9 bases identical to TRBD1. Germline loops: CDR1 SQVTM, CDR2 ANQGSEA. The V and J ends lost 4 bases and 5 bases, in that order; junction bases with no gene match: 8. The CDR3 has 14 amino acids. The CDR3 is CSVVGTGYRETQYF. DNA of the CDR3: TGCAGCGTTGTAGGGACAGGGTATCGGGAGACCCAGTACTTC.

This clonotype was seen more than once but under ten times. The rearrangement uses TRBV12-3 or TRBV12-4 and TRBJ1-5; D is undetermined. Trimming took 2 bases from V and 5 from J, leaving 7 bases between them. The CDR3 has 13 residues. The CDR3: CASSLSGDQPQHF. Here the CDR3 DNA reads TGTGCCAGCAGTTTAAGTGGGGATCAGCCCCAGCATTTT.

The chain has TRBV4-2 and TRBJ2-3; 8 bases fit TRBD2. CDR3 length equals 15 residues. The germline CDR1 and CDR2 sequences are LGHNA and YNFKEQ. V trimming: 4 bases; J trimming: 6 bases; junction bases outside the gene matches: 9. As DNA, the CDR3 is TGTGCCAGCAGCCTTAGCGGGACCCCCTTGGATACGCAGTATTTT. It yields the protein CASSLSGTPLDTQYF.

The chain joins TRBV5-1 to TRBJ2-5; 14 nucleotides align to TRBD2. J gave up 5 bases and V 6 bases, and 6 bases lay outside the gene matches. The V gene's germline CDR1 is SGHRS and CDR2 YFSETQ. CDR3 length equals 15 residues. CDR3 nucleotide sequence: TGCGCCAGCACGGGACTAGCGGGAGATCACGAGACCCAGTACTTC. Amino acids: CASTGLAGDHETQYF.

V gene TRBV5-1 combines with J gene TRBJ1-2; 7 nucleotides agree with TRBD1. Per the germline V gene, CDR1 is SGHRS and CDR2 is YFSETQ. The CDR3 has 13 residues. Trimming at V came to 5 bases and at J to 7 bases, leaving 8 bases not matched to a gene. In DNA form, the CDR3 reads TGCGCCAGCAGGGAAGGGGGCGCGGTTGGCTACACCTTC. Its protein product is CASREGGAVGYTF.

Only a few counts were recorded for this clonotype. This chain joins TRBV18 and TRBJ2-4; D may match TRBD1 or TRBD2 (5 bases each). Trimming left V 2 bases short and J 8 bases short, with 7 bases between. The CDR3 covers 12 residues. Germline V gives CDR1 KGHSH, CDR2 LQKENI. CDR3 nucleotides: TGTGCCAGCTCACCAAGGGGAGACATTCAGTACTTC. Protein: CASSPRGDIQYF.

The chain links TRBV20-1 to TRBJ2-4; 10 bases match TRBD2. V shed 1 base and J 6 bases; nucleotides not matched to a gene: 6. There are 15 residues in the CDR3. The germline V gene encodes CDR1 DFQATT and CDR2 SNEGSKA (reference sequence). CDR3 in DNA: TGCAGTGCTAGAGTAACTAGCGGGACAGGAAACATTCAGTACTTC. Encoded protein: CSARVTSGTGNIQYF.

This clonotype was counted at least ten times. The V and J genes are TRBV18 and TRBJ2-1, with 7 bases aligning to TRBD2. This CDR3 comprises 14 residues. Germline assignment: CDR1 KGHSH and CDR2 LQKENI. V was pared by 2 bases and J by 8 bases, with 6 bases of the junction left unmatched. CDR3: CASSPRDYVDEQFF. Written as DNA, the CDR3 is TGTGCCAGCTCACCAAGGGACTATGTCGATGAGCAGTTCTTC.

The rearrangement uses TRBV20-1 and TRBJ1-2; no reliable D call. The CDR3 has 13 residues. Germline-derived CDR1 and CDR2 are DFQATT and SNEGSKA (reference sequence). V lost 3 bases and J 4 bases, leaving 12 bases between the germline ends. The DNA for the CDR3 is TGCAGTGCTAGGGGCCAGATCCTCTATGGCTACACCTTC. Its translation is CSARGQILYGYTF.